Listed here are 8 T cell receptor beta chains from one sample, sequenced in a study of control samples from healthy donors and cancer patients. The assay was immunoSEQ multiplex PCR, and TCRdb's table has in-frame clones only and misses some. The sample includes around 120,000 clones, nearly 95% of them seen just once. The material sequenced was blood. The receptors here all came from a man under 40 in good health.

V gene TRBV6-1 combines with J gene TRBJ2-6; D unclear. This CDR3 comprises 17 residues. V dropped 3 bases and J dropped 0 bases, with 12 bases sitting between them. The germline V gene encodes CDR1 MNHNS and CDR2 SASEGT. Here the CDR3 DNA reads TGTGCCAGCAGTGACGGACGCTCCCCCTCTGGGGCCAACGTCCTGACTTTC. Its translation: CASSDGRSPSGANVLTF.

This rearrangement joins TRBV6-4 to TRBJ1-2; D gene unclear. CDR1 is MRHNA, CDR2 SNTAGT, per germline. V was clipped by 0 bases and J by 4 bases, with 12 bases between them. This CDR3 is 15 amino acids long. As DNA, the CDR3 is TGTGCCAGCAGTGACTCCGTGAATAGCGGCTATGGCTACACCTTC. It specifies CASSDSVNSGYGYTF.

The rearrangement links TRBV2 to TRBJ2-3; tentatively, D is TRBD1 or TRBD2 (5 bases each). Germline assignment: CDR1 SNHLY and CDR2 FYNNEI. Trimming left V 3 bases short and J 2 bases short, with 9 bases between. The CDR3 is 14 amino acids. The CDR3 bases are TGTGCCAGCAGTGAGGGACCCAACACAGATACGCAGTATTTT. This codes for CASSEGPNTDTQYF.

The chain couples TRBV9 to TRBJ1-6, with D unclear. Per germline, CDR1 SGDLS and CDR2 YYNGEE. The CDR3 is made up of 13 amino acids. V dropped 1 base and J dropped 5 bases, with 4 bases sitting between them. CDR3 in DNA: TGTGCCAGCAGCGTATATCATAATTCACCCCTCCACTTT. Encoded protein: CASSVYHNSPLHF. The whole variable domain, remainder taken from reference TRBV9 and TRBJ1-6, is DSGVTQTPKHLITATGQRVTLRCSPRSGDLSVYWYQQSLDQGLQFLIQYYNGEERAKGNILERFSAQQFPDLHSELNLSSLELGDSALYFCASSVYHNSPLHFGNGTRLTVT.

The chain links TRBV5-1 to TRBJ2-4; D unresolved. Per the germline V gene, CDR1 is SGHRS and CDR2 is YFSETQ. The CDR3 contains 14 residues. Trimming took off 2 bases at V and 2 bases at J, with 8 bases between the two ends. The CDR3 loop is CASSLEGSKNIQYF. CDR3 DNA sequence: TGCGCCAGCAGCTTAGAAGGATCCAAAAACATTCAGTACTTC.

This rearrangement joins TRBV2 to TRBJ2-1; no clear D gene. Germline CDR1 SNHLY, CDR2 FYNNEI. The CDR3 loop spans 12 amino acids. Trimming stripped 6 bases from V and 8 bases from J, with 11 bases between. The CDR3 here is CASSLMRDEQFF. The CDR3 coding sequence is TGTGCCAGCAGCTTAATGAGAGATGAGCAGTTCTTC.

The chain is built from TRBV10-3 and TRBJ1-6, with TRBD1 matching 10 bases. Trimming removed 3 bases from V and 9 bases from J; junction bases left unmatched: 5. This CDR3 is built from 15 residues. The germline gives CDR1 ENHRY, CDR2 SYGVKD. The CDR3, as DNA: TGTGCCATCAGTGACCCGACAGGGGGCAGTTCACCCCTCCACTTT. It is translated as CAISDPTGGSSPLHF.

The rearrangement joins TRBV21-1 to TRBJ1-5; the table's D call, TRBD1, has no DNA check behind it. TRBV21-1 is assigned pseudogene status. This CDR3 is 17 amino acids long. This CDR3 is CASSKCPETQLRQPQHF. The CDR3 nucleotides are TGTGCCAGCAGCAAATGTCCTGAGACACAATTAAGACAGCCCCAGCATTTT.